A selection of T cell receptor beta chains follows, all from one sample in a study of blood T cell repertoires in COVID-19. Assay: immunoSEQ multiplex PCR; the TCRdb copy retains only in-frame clones and omits some. The sample comprises roughly 150,000 clones, around nine tenths of which are singletons, and approximately 2.4% rests with the top ten. What was sequenced was peripheral blood. These receptors were obtained from a woman between 70 and 85 years old with acute or convalescent COVID-19. Both conserved end residues are part of each CDR3. A D gene is named only where the DNA matches it firmly. The listing skips clone size in some rows; elsewhere it reads once, few, many or a size class.

D gene	V gene	J gene	CDR3 length	clone size	CDR3 protein	CDR3 DNA
-	TRBV4-3	TRBJ1-1	14	-	CASSQGWNGNEAFF	TGCGCCAGCAGCCAAGGTTGGAACGGGAATGAAGCTTTCTTT
TRBD1	TRBV10-3	TRBJ1-4	13	-	CAISPGGWEKLFF	TGTGCCATCAGTCCAGGGGGCTGGGAAAAACTGTTTTTT
-	TRBV10-3	TRBJ2-7	15	-	CAISPVGPGAYEQYF	TGTGCCATCAGTCCGGTTGGTCCGGGAGCCTACGAGCAGTACTTC
-	TRBV2	TRBJ1-5	15	-	CASSEGRLDNQPQHF	TGTGCCAGCAGTGAAGGGAGGCTAGATAACCAGCCCCAGCATTTT
TRBD1	TRBV5-3	TRBJ2-2	16	few	CARSLAETGDNGELFF	TGTGCCAGAAGCTTGGCTGAGACAGGGGATAACGGGGAGCTGTTTTTT
-	TRBV4-2	TRBJ1-6	13	-	CATRQATNSPLHF	TGTGCCACTCGGCAGGCCACTAATTCACCCCTCCACTTT
TRBD1	TRBV28	TRBJ1-1	13	-	CASSLTGSIEAFF	TGTGCCAGCAGTTTGACAGGGAGTATTGAAGCTTTCTTT
-	TRBV7-6	TRBJ2-1	16	-	CASSLVGGGVLYEQFF	TGTGCCAGCAGCTTAGTTGGGGGGGGCGTACTGTATGAGCAGTTCTTC
TRBD1	TRBV11-2	TRBJ2-7	14	-	CASSPWDSAYEQYF	TGTGCCAGCAGCCCCTGGGACAGCGCCTACGAGCAGTACTTC
-	TRBV20-1	TRBJ2-1	11	once	CSARPRNEQFF	TGCAGTGCTCGTCCCAGGAATGAGCAGTTCTTC
TRBD2	TRBV7-2	TRBJ2-5	16	-	CASSPTGLAGGRTQYF	TGTGCCAGCAGCCCGACGGGACTAGCGGGGGGCCGGACCCAGTACTTC
-	TRBV28	TRBJ1-5	13	-	CASSSQGGQPQHF	TGTGCCAGCAGTTCACAGGGTGGCCAGCCCCAGCATTTT
TRBD1	TRBV19	TRBJ1-3	13	once	CASIDRAGNTIYF	TGTGCCAGTATTGACAGGGCCGGAAACACCATATATTTT
TRBD1	TRBV29-1	TRBJ1-1	15	-	CSVAHTGGGNTEAFF	TGCAGCGTCGCTCATACAGGGGGCGGGAACACTGAAGCTTTCTTT
TRBD2	TRBV7-2	TRBJ2-5	15	-	CASHLAGGSQETQYF	TGTGCCAGTCATCTAGCGGGGGGGTCCCAAGAGACCCAGTACTTC
-	TRBV18	TRBJ1-1	17	-	CASSRRDTGLLNTEAFF	TGTGCCAGCTCACGACGGGACACCGGACTCTTGAACACTGAAGCTTTCTTT
-	TRBV27	TRBJ1-2	14	-	CASSPASGNYGYTF	TGTGCCAGCAGTCCGGCGTCAGGAAACTATGGCTACACCTTC
-	TRBV18	TRBJ2-5	15	-	CASSSGVLSGETQYF	TGTGCCAGCTCATCCGGGGTCCTCTCGGGGGAGACCCAGTACTTC
-	TRBV11-2	TRBJ1-1	13	-	CASSLRGNTEAFF	TGTGCCAGCAGCTTAAGAGGGAACACTGAAGCTTTCTTT
-	TRBV9	TRBJ1-1	13	-	CASSAFGGTEAFF	TGTGCCAGCAGCGCATTCGGGGGGACTGAAGCTTTCTTT
-	TRBV11-2	TRBJ1-1	12	-	CASSSNTPRAFF	TGTGCCAGCAGCTCCAACACGCCGAGGGCTTTCTTT
TRBD1	TRBV6-1	TRBJ1-1	14	-	CASSDRDRAAEAFF	TGTGCCAGCAGTGACCGGGACAGGGCCGCTGAAGCTTTCTTT
-	TRBV28	TRBJ1-2	15	-	CASSFDRLQGYGYTF	TGTGCCAGCAGTTTCGACAGGCTTCAGGGCTATGGCTACACCTTC
-	TRBV2	TRBJ1-1	13	-	CATVANRNTEAFF	TGTGCCACAGTCGCTAACAGAAACACTGAAGCTTTCTTT
TRBD1	TRBV9	TRBJ2-4	13	-	CASSAYGQDIQYF	TGTGCCAGCAGCGCTTACGGACAGGACATTCAGTACTTC
TRBD1	TRBV3-1/TRBV3-2	TRBJ1-3	16	once	CASSLPGGASGNTIYF	TGTGCCAGCAGCCTTCCAGGGGGCGCGTCCGGAAACACCATATATTTT
TRBD1	TRBV11-2	TRBJ1-3	15	-	CASSLDPTGGNTIYF	TGTGCCAGCAGCTTAGATCCGACAGGGGGAAACACCATATATTTT
-	TRBV27	TRBJ1-2	16	-	CASSRDFTGQHYGYTF	TGTGCCAGCAGTCGCGATTTTACAGGGCAACACTATGGCTACACCTTC
TRBD1	TRBV6-5	TRBJ2-1	14	-	CASSSRDRYNEQFF	TGTGCCAGCAGTTCGAGGGACAGATACAATGAGCAGTTCTTC
-	TRBV7-2	TRBJ2-7	14	-	CASSQWVGDYEQYF	TGTGCCAGCAGCCAATGGGTAGGGGACTACGAGCAGTACTTC
TRBD2	TRBV6-2/TRBV6-3	TRBJ2-5	18	-	CASSIGLAGGRYGETQYF	TGTGCCAGCAGCATAGGACTAGCGGGGGGCCGCTACGGGGAGACCCAGTACTTC
-	TRBV19	TRBJ1-1	16	-	CASSIAGAPRGTEAFF	TGTGCCAGTAGTATTGCAGGGGCCCCTCGGGGCACTGAAGCTTTCTTT
TRBD1	TRBV10-1	TRBJ2-3	20	-	CASSDRDSLRGPSRTDTQYF	TGCGCCAGCAGTGACAGGGACAGCCTTCGAGGGCCTAGTCGCACAGATACGCAGTATTTT
-	TRBV20-1	TRBJ1-1	11	few	CSAEGGAEAFF	TGCAGTGCCGAAGGGGGGGCTGAAGCTTTCTTT
-	TRBV7-8	TRBJ1-3	18	-	CASSNGQLQAFSGNTIYF	TGTGCCAGCAGCAATGGACAGCTACAAGCCTTCTCTGGAAACACCATATATTTT
-	TRBV25-1	TRBJ2-5	15	-	CASSDQANLRETQYF	TGTGCCAGCAGTGATCAGGCGAATCTCCGGGAGACCCAGTACTTC
-	TRBV28	TRBJ1-4	13	-	CASRGGEGEKLFF	TGTGCCAGCCGCGGGGGGGAAGGCGAAAAACTGTTTTTT
TRBD2	TRBV7-2	TRBJ2-7	18	once	CASSPYGPTSGVSYEQYF	TGTGCCAGCAGCCCCTATGGCCCAACTAGCGGGGTTTCCTACGAGCAGTACTTC
TRBD1	TRBV4-2	TRBJ2-3	15	-	CASSHTRDRVDTQYF	TGTGCCAGCAGCCACACTCGGGACAGGGTGGATACGCAGTATTTT
-	TRBV7-2	TRBJ2-2	17	-	CASSTNTEGRNTGELFF	TGTGCCAGCAGCACTAATACGGAGGGGAGGAACACCGGGGAGCTGTTTTTT
-	TRBV7-8	TRBJ1-1	13	few	CASSLTVWTEAFF	TGTGCCAGCAGCTTAACGGTTTGGACTGAAGCTTTCTTT
-	TRBV15	TRBJ1-6	19	-	CATSREGVRGSSYNSPLHF	TGTGCCACCAGCAGAGAAGGAGTTAGGGGGAGCTCCTATAATTCACCCCTCCACTTT
TRBD2	TRBV18	TRBJ2-1	19	-	CASSRGASGGPSSYNEQFF	TGTGCCAGCTCCCGGGGGGCTAGCGGGGGCCCCAGCTCCTACAATGAGCAGTTCTTC